The 2 T cell receptor beta chains reported below all come from one sample, sequenced in a study of T cell changes during pregnancy in multiple sclerosis. Generated by immunoSEQ multiplex PCR, the TCRdb table keeps only in-frame clones and is missing some. Of 17,000 or so clones listed, 84% are singletons. The sample here was CD8+ T cells from peripheral blood mononuclear cells, taken in the third trimester of pregnancy. Receptor source: a female donor in good health, enrolled as a control in a pregnancy study.

The CDR3 loop reads CASRKDSNSGNTIYF. Here the CDR3 DNA reads TGTGCCAGCAGAAAAGACTCAAACTCTGGAAACACCATATATTTT. The gene calls are TRBV6-5 and TRBJ1-3; D not resolved. Germline V gives CDR1 MNHEY, CDR2 SVGAGI. V lost 6 bases and J 0 bases, leaving 12 bases between the germline ends. The CDR3 length is 15 residues.

The V and J genes are TRBV4-2 and TRBJ2-3, with TRBD2 identical over 8 bases. The CDR3 contains 16 residues. J gave up 4 bases and V 0 bases, and 6 bases lay outside the gene matches. Germline V gene lookup returns CDR1 LGHNA and CDR2 YNFKEQ. The CDR3 nucleotides read TGTGCCAGCAGCCAAGATTTGAGCGGGAGCCCAGATACGCAGTATTTT. Residues: CASSQDLSGSPDTQYF.